This entry lists 17 T cell receptor beta chains sequenced from one sample in a study of CD8 T cells in ankylosing spondylitis. Study-wide points: Seemingly distinctive of ankylosing spondylitis blood was a TCR beta motif formed by eight highly homologous variants.

What these receptors recognize is not known. TCRdb passed the 5' RACE reads through MiXCR, listing each CDR3 protein once. Of approximately 150,000 distinct CDR3 sequences in the sample, 17% were seen once. The sequencing sample was made of blood, either unsorted or a sorted T cell fraction (not recorded which). These receptor sequences come from a male donor with ankylosing spondylitis.

Only a few counts were recorded for this clonotype. The chain is built from TRBV4-1 and TRBJ2-7; no clear D gene. Germline CDR1 MGHRA, CDR2 YSYEKL. The CDR3 is 13 residues long. V lost 1 base, J lost 6 bases, and 10 bases lay in between. The DNA for the CDR3 is TGCGCCAGCAGCCAAGCTCAGGAAACCGAGCAGTACTTC. This gives the protein CASSQAQETEQYF.

This clonotype was picked up a small number of times. The gene calls are TRBV15 and TRBJ2-2; D is unresolved. Trimming took off 1 base at V and 3 bases at J, with 6 bases between the two ends. The germline CDR1 and CDR2 sequences are LNHNV and YYDKDF (reference sequence). The CDR3 has 14 amino acids. CDR3 protein: CATSRAPHTGELFF. The CDR3 bases are TGTGCCACCAGCAGAGCGCCACACACCGGGGAGCTGTTTTTT.

V gene TRBV12-3 or TRBV12-4 combines with J gene TRBJ2-3, with TRBD2 identical over 8 bases. V lost 2 bases, J lost 0 bases, and 4 bases stayed unmatched. This CDR3 has 16 residues. CDR3 sequence (DNA): TGTGCCAGCAGTTTATACCTAGCGGGTAGCACAGATACGCAGTATTTT. This codes for CASSLYLAGSTDTQYF.

This sequence joins TRBV20-1 and TRBJ2-7, with no clear D. In germline, CDR1 is DFQATT, CDR2 SNEGSKA (reference sequence). Trimming took 5 bases from V and 7 from J, leaving 12 bases between them. The CDR3 covers 11 residues. CDR3 loop: CSARAVGEQYF. In nucleotides, the CDR3 is TGCAGTGCTCGTGCAGTGGGGGAGCAGTACTTC.

This clonotype has a handful of counts. The chain recombines TRBV9 with TRBJ1-5; D call uncertain. Germline V gene data show CDR1 as SGDLS and CDR2 as YYNGEE. V was trimmed by 0 bases and J by 0 bases, leaving 13 bases between them. The CDR3 has 17 residues. Here the CDR3 reads CASSVGPGPYSNQPQHF. The CDR3 nucleotides read TGTGCCAGCAGCGTAGGTCCAGGCCCCTATAGCAATCAGCCCCAGCATTTT. Complete variable domain (other parts from reference TRBV9 and TRBJ1-5): DSGVTQTPKHLITATGQRVTLRCSPRSGDLSVYWYQQSLDQGLQFLIQYYNGEERAKGNILERFSAQQFPDLHSELNLSSLELGDSALYFCASSVGPGPYSNQPQHFGDGTRLSIL.

V and J are TRBV6-2 or TRBV6-3 and TRBJ1-3; possible D gene TRBD1, 5 bases. V lost 5 bases and J lost 5, with 13 bases in between. This CDR3 has 14 residues. Germline V gives CDR1 MNHEY, CDR2 SVGEGT. DNA of the CDR3: TGTGCCAGCAGTCCCCGGGACGGAAGAAACACCATATATTTT. This codes for CASSPRDGRNTIYF.

This clonotype was found a few times. The genes are TRBV28 and TRBJ2-7, with a weak D call TRBD1 (5 bases). Trimming cost V 3 bases and J 0 bases, with 12 bases left between them. The CDR3 extends over 15 amino acids. The germline V gene encodes CDR1 MDHEN and CDR2 SYDVKM. This chain's CDR3 is CASSLTDETSYEQYF. DNA of the CDR3: TGTGCCAGCAGTTTGACAGATGAAACCTCCTACGAGCAGTACTTC.

This clonotype occurred a few times. The chain is built from TRBV12-3 or TRBV12-4 and TRBJ2-7; D call uncertain. This CDR3 region has 12 residues. V dropped 3 bases and J dropped 2 bases, with 5 bases sitting between them. The CDR3 spells CASSFVPYEQYF. Written as DNA, the CDR3 is TGTGCCAGCAGTTTCGTTCCCTACGAGCAGTACTTC.

J is TRBJ2-7 and V is TRBV7-9; 10 bases agree with TRBD1. The germline V gene has CDR1 SEHNR and CDR2 FQNEAQ (reference sequence). With 3 bases clipped from V and 6 bases from J, the junction kept 11 bases outside the gene matches. The CDR3 consists of 16 residues. CDR3 nucleotide sequence: TGTGCCAGCAGCTTGACAGGGGGCGCAGGAATGGTCGAGCAGTACTTC. Encoded protein: CASSLTGGAGMVEQYF. The variable domain in full, with the rest retrieved from reference TRBV7-9 and TRBJ2-7, is DTGVSQNPRHKITKRGQNVTFRCDPISEHNRLYWYRQTLGQGPEFLTYFQNEAQLEKSRLLSDRFSAERPKGSFSTLEIQRTEQGDSAMYLCASSLTGGAGMVEQYFGPGTRLTVT.

This clonotype was seen a handful of times. The rearrangement links TRBV4-1 to TRBJ2-7; D is undetermined. V shed 0 bases and J shed 6 bases, with 12 bases lying between them. The CDR3 runs to 14 residues. Germline V lookup: CDR1 MGHRA, CDR2 YSYEKL. CDR3 DNA sequence: TGCGCCAGCAGCCAAGAGAGGTGGCTCGGCGAGCAGTACTTC. Translation gives CASSQERWLGEQYF.

The genes are TRBV19 and TRBJ2-7; possibly TRBD1 for D (6 bases). This CDR3 contains 13 residues. CDR1 is LNHDA and CDR2 is SQIVND in the germline V gene (reference sequence). The V gene lost 3 bases and the J gene lost 2 bases, with 8 bases spanning the gap. The CDR3 DNA follows: TGTGCCAGTAGTATCCGGGACACCTACGAGCAGTACTTC. Protein product: CASSIRDTYEQYF.

This clonotype was observed a handful of times. The chain uses TRBV20-1 and TRBJ1-5; D may be TRBD1 (5 bases). This CDR3 region has 16 residues. V was clipped by 6 bases and J by 4 bases, with 22 bases between them. Germline-derived CDR1 and CDR2 are DFQATT and SNEGSKA (reference sequence). The CDR3 region has the DNA TGCAGTGCCCTCCCCGGGGACGTCTATAGGAATCAGCCCCAGCATTTT. Residues: CSALPGDVYRNQPQHF.

In this sample, this clonotype turned up a few times. The rearrangement joins TRBV20-1 to TRBJ2-1; the D gene is possibly TRBD2 (6 bases). Trimming took off 2 bases at V and 2 bases at J, with 13 bases between the two ends. Germline V gene lookup returns CDR1 DFQATT and CDR2 SNEGSKA (reference sequence). CDR3 length: 15 amino acids. The CDR3 sequence is CSARQLATTYNEQFF. The DNA of the CDR3 is TGCAGTGCTAGACAACTAGCAACAACCTACAATGAGCAGTTCTTC.

The chain joins TRBV4-1 to TRBJ2-1; no clear D. The CDR3 totals 12 residues. CDR1 is MGHRA, CDR2 YSYEKL, per germline. V gave up 2 bases and J gave up 8 bases, with 7 bases separating them. The CDR3 bases are TGCGCCAGCAGCCAAAGTACTGATGAGCAGTTCTTC. Its translation: CASSQSTDEQFF.

Many counts were recorded for this clonotype. V is TRBV12-5 and J is TRBJ1-2; no clear D gene. Looked up from germline, CDR1 is LGHNT and CDR2 is FRNRAP. The CDR3 is 15 amino acids. The V end lost 6 bases, the J end lost 3 bases, and 17 bases lay between the germline ends. The CDR3 protein is CASGQIRGDDYGYTF. DNA for the CDR3: TGTGCTAGTGGACAGATCCGCGGGGATGACTATGGCTACACCTTC.

This clonotype has a handful of counts. The rearrangement links TRBV20-1 to TRBJ2-2, with D possibly matching TRBD1 (5 bases). With 4 bases removed from V and 2 bases from J, the gap between germline ends came to 8 bases. The CDR3 runs to 13 residues. Germline V lookup: CDR1 DFQATT, CDR2 SNEGSKA (reference sequence). The CDR3 sequence is CSANDRNTGELFF. The CDR3 bases are TGCAGTGCTAACGACAGAAACACCGGGGAGCTGTTTTTT.

In its sample, this clonotype was seen a few times. This chain uses TRBV7-2 with TRBJ2-1, with D possibly TRBD2 on 6 matching bases. The germline V gene has CDR1 SGHTA and CDR2 FQGNSA. Trimming pared 4 bases from V and 8 bases from J, leaving 12 bases between. The CDR3 is 13 residues long. Here the CDR3 DNA reads TGTGCCAGCAGCTACGGGGGAGGTGATGAGCAGTTCTTC. Its protein product is CASSYGGGDEQFF.